This T cell receptor (beta chain) came from a study of blood T cell repertoires in COVID-19. The protocol was immunoSEQ multiplex PCR, while the TCRdb copy is restricted to in-frame clones and leaves out a portion. The table has 200,000 to 300,000 clones, about 82% seen once. The CDR3 sequence is 14 residues long. V lost 5 bases to trimming and J lost 7 bases, with 12 bases between them. CDR1 and CDR2 (germline): MDHEN, SYDVKM. The V call is TRBV28, the J call TRBJ1-6; a possible D gene is TRBD1 (5 bases). Sequenced material: peripheral blood. The origin of this receptor is a man older than 75 with acute or convalescent COVID-19. The CDR3 DNA is TGTGCCAGCAGTCGGGCAGGGCCGAATTCACCCCTCCACTTT. Its protein is CASSRAGPNSPLHF.